These T cell receptor beta chains were read from a single sample in a study of regulatory T cells in long-lasting Graves disease. TCRdb reprocessed the multiplex PCR reads with MiXCR, giving one entry per CDR3 protein. The sample has 440,000 or so distinct CDR3 sequences; under 15% are singletons. The same data also went into a second study, on T cells in Graves' hyperthyroidism and ophthalmopathy.

The sequencing used peripheral blood mononuclear cells (PBMCs), collected at new diagnosis, from a patient treated with antithyroid drugs. These receptors all come from a woman aged 25-40 years with Graves disease. The CDR3 runs from the conserved cysteine through the conserved F or W. The order of the fields is D gene, V gene, J gene, clone size, CDR3 protein, CDR3 DNA. A D gene is named only where the DNA matches it firmly. Clone sizes are given selectively: once, few, many, or a class where the clone is expanded.

NA	TRBV7-3	TRBJ1-1	many	CASSLTPTPLEAFF	TGTGCCAGCAGCTTAACCCCAACCCCCCTTGAAGCTTTCTTT
NA	TRBV30	TRBJ1-1	many	CAWRWDGEAFF	TGTGCCTGGAGGTGGGACGGTGAAGCTTTCTTT
NA	TRBV6-5	TRBJ2-2	few	CASSYDPGIGELFF	TGTGCCAGCAGTTACGATCCTGGGATCGGGGAGCTGTTTTTT
NA	TRBV18	TRBJ1-1	many	CASSPTGAGMNTEAFF	TGTGCCAGCTCACCCACCGGCGCAGGCATGAACACTGAAGCTTTCTTT
TRBD2	TRBV7-9	TRBJ2-3	NA	CASSQREVYTDTQYF	TGTGCCAGCAGCCAACGGGAGGTCTACACAGATACGCAGTATTTT
NA	TRBV5-5	TRBJ1-1	many	CASSFSTEAFF	TGTGCCAGCAGCTTCTCCACTGAAGCTTTCTTT
NA	TRBV10-1	TRBJ2-3	many	CASSESWGSTDTQYF	TGCGCCAGCAGTGAGTCATGGGGGAGCACAGATACGCAGTATTTT
NA	TRBV27	TRBJ1-1	many	CASSLSFGGRLNTEAFF	TGTGCCAGCAGTTTATCTTTTGGGGGACGGCTGAACACTGAAGCTTTCTTT
NA	TRBV6-1	TRBJ1-2	many	CASSAGLGDYGYTF	TGTGCCAGCAGTGCAGGGTTGGGCGACTATGGCTACACCTTC
TRBD2	TRBV2	TRBJ2-7	NA	CASSSRTSGAYSYEQYF	TGTGCCAGCAGTTCCCGGACTAGCGGGGCCTACTCCTACGAGCAGTACTTC
NA	TRBV3-1	TRBJ1-1	many	CASSRTLGRGTEAFF	TGTGCCAGCAGCCGAACGCTGGGGAGGGGCACTGAAGCTTTCTTT
TRBD2	TRBV28	TRBJ2-7	many	CASRSTSGELHEQYF	TGTGCCAGCAGGTCAACTAGCGGGGAGTTACACGAGCAGTACTTC
TRBD1	TRBV9	TRBJ1-1	NA	CASSALGVTGGGTEAFF	TGTGCCAGCAGCGCTCTCGGAGTAACAGGGGGTGGTACTGAAGCTTTCTTT
NA	TRBV7-9	TRBJ1-2	few	CASSTGHPLDGGYTF	TGTGCCAGCAGCACCGGACACCCCCTCGACGGTGGCTACACCTTC
TRBD1	TRBV6-1	TRBJ1-3	few	CASRKQGNSGNTIYF	TGTGCCAGCAGGAAACAGGGGAACTCTGGAAACACCATATATTTT
NA	TRBV18	TRBJ1-1	many	CASSGRELMNTEAFF	TGTGCCAGCTCGGGGAGGGAACTCATGAACACTGAAGCTTTCTTT